This T cell receptor beta chain was observed in a study of blood T cells in healthy people across ages. The study drew donors from healthy Caucasian individuals in Russia aged about 6 to 90. Samples each yielded at least 6 micrograms of total RNA. The CDR3 totals 14 residues. Next came a second PCR, run for about 6 to 12 cycles, which used a sample-barcoded 5' primer along with a J-beta primer mix. TCRdb re-analysed the 5' RACE reads in MiXCR, keeping a single row per CDR3 protein. The repertoire holds 800,000 to 950,000 distinct CDR3 sequences, with roughly 35% as singletons. Remarks on this clonotype: A clone one base away is much larger, so this may be a read error.

The sequencing input was blood. This chain connects TRBV12-3 or TRBV12-4 to TRBJ1-5; tentatively, D is TRBD1 (5 bases). The receptor comes from a young man in good health. CDR3 residues: CASTPGPGNPPQHF. The CDR3 DNA reads as TGTGCCAGCACTCCGGGACCGGGCAATCCGCCCCAGCATTTT.